These T cell receptor beta chains were read from a single sample in a study of PD-L1 blockade in urothelial cancer. Only in-frame clones appear in the TCRdb table, and some are missing; sequencing was by immunoSEQ multiplex PCR. This sample has 56,000 or so clones, with roughly 87% found just once. This specimen was PBMCs, taken around atezolizumab (anti-PD-L1) treatment. The receptors were sampled from a man between 65 and 85 years old with urothelial cancer. Each CDR3 is given with its conserved first and last residue. The D gene is left open where the match is weak. Size tells how often a clone was seen (once, few, many) or the class of an expanded clone, and some rows leave it out.

14 TRBJ2-5 NA TRBV11-2 NA CASTTLGGQETQYF TGTGCCAGCACCACCCTCGGAGGGCAAGAGACCCAGTACTTC
12 TRBJ2-3 NA TRBV7-8 NA CASSLSTDTQYF TGTGCCAGCAGCTTATCGACAGATACGCAGTATTTT
17 TRBJ2-1 NA TRBV9 NA CASSVGGAATSYNEQFF TGTGCCAGCAGCGTGGGTGGAGCGGCCACCTCCTACAATGAGCAGTTCTTC
17 TRBJ2-1 NA TRBV10-1 once CASSDEGGINSYNEQFF TGCGCCAGCAGTGATGAAGGCGGGATAAACTCCTACAATGAGCAGTTCTTC
13 TRBJ2-3 TRBD2 TRBV7-2 NA CASSAGPADTQYF TGTGCCAGCTCAGCGGGACCGGCAGATACGCAGTATTTT
16 TRBJ2-7 TRBD2 TRBV25-1 NA CASSYLDSGRAYEQYF TGTGCCAGCAGTTACCTCGATAGCGGGAGGGCCTACGAGCAGTACTTC
14 TRBJ2-3 TRBD1 TRBV7-2 NA CASSQSTGNRYAYF TGTGCCAGCAGCCAATCGACAGGGAACAGATACGCGTATTTT
15 TRBJ2-4 TRBD2 TRBV7-9 once CASSSSGGLKNIQYF TGTGCCAGCAGCTCCAGCGGGGGTCTCAAAAACATTCAGTACTTC
14 TRBJ2-3 NA TRBV21-1 NA CASIRREGQRYAYF TGTGCCAGCATTCGGCGGGAGGGCCAGAGATACGCGTATTTT
15 TRBJ1-4 NA TRBV7-9 NA CASSSSGREGEKLFF TGTGCCAGCAGCTCCTCGGGCAGGGAGGGCGAAAAACTGTTTTTT
13 TRBJ1-1 TRBD1 TRBV9 NA CASSVGEGAGAFF TGTGCCAGCAGCGTAGGAGAGGGGGCCGGAGCTTTCTTT
16 TRBJ2-5 TRBD2 TRBV4-1 NA CASSQSVLAGFETQYF TGCGCCAGCAGCCAATCCGTCCTAGCGGGCTTTGAGACCCAGTACTTC
15 TRBJ2-7 TRBD1 TRBV11-2 NA CASSLSRTGTYEQYF TGTGCCAGCAGCTTATCCCGGACAGGGACCTACGAGCAGTACTTC
14 TRBJ2-7 TRBD1 TRBV5-1 NA CASSLGQGAYEQYF TGCGCCAGCAGCTTGGGACAGGGGGCTTACGAGCAGTACTTC
15 TRBJ2-5 TRBD1 TRBV5-4 NA CASSSKQGAGETQYF TGTGCCAGCAGCTCAAAACAGGGGGCGGGAGAGACCCAGTACTTC
14 TRBJ2-2 TRBD2 TRBV15 once CATSSGVNTGELFF TGTGCCACCAGTAGCGGGGTTAACACCGGGGAGCTGTTTTTT
17 TRBJ2-3 NA TRBV5-1 once CASSLEGRPSGTDTQYF TGCGCCAGCAGCTTGGAGGGGAGGCCTAGCGGCACAGATACGCAGTATTTT
13 TRBJ1-2 NA TRBV6-6 few CASSSGTPYGYTF TGTGCCAGCAGCTCTGGGACACCTTATGGCTACACCTTC
14 TRBJ2-3 TRBD1 TRBV2 NA CASSVTGGTDTQYF TGTGCCAGCAGTGTGACAGGGGGCACAGATACGCAGTATTTT
15 TRBJ2-2 TRBD1 TRBV7-7 NA CASSSQGAGTGELFF TGTGCCAGCAGCTCGCAGGGGGCAGGGACCGGGGAGCTGTTTTTT
18 TRBJ2-4 TRBD2 TRBV28 once CASALTSGSLVAKNIQYF TGTGCCAGCGCCCTGACTAGCGGGAGTTTAGTCGCCAAAAACATTCAGTACTTC
14 TRBJ2-7 TRBD2 TRBV5-4 NA CASSPGLATLEQYF TGTGCCAGCAGCCCCGGACTAGCCACCCTCGAGCAGTACTTC
13 TRBJ2-5 NA TRBV14 NA CASSQWERETQYF TGTGCCAGCAGCCAGTGGGAGAGGGAGACCCAGTACTTC
12 TRBJ2-3 NA TRBV15 NA CATSRVGHTQYF TGTGCCACCAGCAGAGTTGGGCATACGCAGTATTTT
18 TRBJ2-3 TRBD2 TRBV7-8 NA CASSFAGTSGSSGRYAYF TGTGCCAGCAGCTTCGCCGGGACTAGCGGGAGCTCTGGGAGATACGCGTATTTT
16 TRBJ2-1 NA TRBV28 NA CASSSHTLASLNEQFF TGTGCCAGCAGTTCCCATACCCTAGCGAGTTTAAATGAGCAGTTCTTC
15 TRBJ2-5 NA TRBV21-1 NA CASSGGSGRAETQYF TGTGCCAGCAGCGGGGGTAGCGGGAGGGCGGAGACCCAGTACTTC
14 TRBJ2-5 TRBD1 TRBV7-8 NA CASSLDRGQETQYF TGTGCCAGCAGCTTAGACAGGGGACAAGAGACCCAGTACTTC
13 TRBJ1-1 NA TRBV25-1 once CASSESGNYEAFF TGTGCCAGCAGTGAATCGGGTAACTATGAAGCTTTCTTT
14 TRBJ2-7 TRBD1 TRBV2 NA CASRTGTGPYEQYF TGTGCCAGCAGAACCGGGACAGGGCCCTACGAGCAGTACTTC
13 TRBJ2-3 NA TRBV9 NA CASSVERGDTQYF TGTGCCAGCAGCGTAGAGAGAGGAGATACGCAGTATTTT
16 TRBJ1-2 TRBD1 TRBV6-6 once CASSYPGQGADYGYTF TGTGCCAGCAGTTATCCAGGACAGGGGGCTGACTATGGCTACACCTTC
13 TRBJ1-1 TRBD1 TRBV2 NA CASWGQGNTEAFF TGTGCCAGCTGGGGACAGGGGAACACTGAAGCTTTCTTT
14 TRBJ2-7 NA TRBV5-1 NA CASSFDSASYEQYF TGCGCCAGCAGCTTTGATTCTGCGTCCTACGAGCAGTACTTC
14 TRBJ2-1 TRBD2 TRBV10-3 NA CAINPGLAGDEQFF TGTGCCATCAATCCGGGACTAGCGGGAGATGAGCAGTTCTTC
15 TRBJ1-3 NA TRBV18 NA CASSPYRDPGNTIYF TGTGCCAGCTCACCCTACAGGGATCCTGGAAACACCATATATTTT
15 TRBJ2-1 NA TRBV7-3 NA CASSLTGDWYNEQFF TGTGCCAGCAGCTTAACGGGGGACTGGTACAATGAGCAGTTCTTC
13 TRBJ1-4 NA TRBV28 NA CASRSATNEKLFF TGTGCCAGCAGGTCAGCAACTAATGAAAAACTGTTTTTT
13 TRBJ2-2 TRBD2 TRBV28 NA CASRLAGTGELFF TGTGCCAGCAGATTAGCGGGCACCGGGGAGCTGTTTTTT
16 TRBJ1-2 TRBD1 TRBV6-5 few CASSYGAGGGYYGYTF TGTGCCAGCAGTTACGGGGCAGGGGGCGGGTACTATGGCTACACCTTC